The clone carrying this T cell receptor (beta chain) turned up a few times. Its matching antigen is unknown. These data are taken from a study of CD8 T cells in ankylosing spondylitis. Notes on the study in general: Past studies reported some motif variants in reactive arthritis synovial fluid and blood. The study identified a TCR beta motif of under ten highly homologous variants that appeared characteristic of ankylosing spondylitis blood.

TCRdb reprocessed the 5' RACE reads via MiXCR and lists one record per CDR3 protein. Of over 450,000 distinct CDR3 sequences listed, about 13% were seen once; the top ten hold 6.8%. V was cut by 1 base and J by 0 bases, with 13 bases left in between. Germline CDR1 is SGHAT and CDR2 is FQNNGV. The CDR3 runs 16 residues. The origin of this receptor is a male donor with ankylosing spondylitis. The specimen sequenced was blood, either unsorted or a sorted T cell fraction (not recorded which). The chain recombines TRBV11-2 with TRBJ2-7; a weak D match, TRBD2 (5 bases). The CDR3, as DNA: TGTGCCAGCAGCTTAGGCGCGTCGGGAAGCTCCTACGAGCAGTACGTC. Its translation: CASSLGASGSSYEQYV.